This TCR beta chain was sequenced during a study of blood T cell repertoires in COVID-19. Study summary: Specimens from acute and convalescent COVID-19 originated in the United States, Italy and Spain. Nucleic acid was either cDNA or gDNA, and it came from T cells, B-cell-depleted T cells, or PBMCs.

Data came from immunoSEQ multiplex PCR; TCRdb stores just in-frame clones and leaves some out. The data contain over 9,000 clones, approximately 87% of them singletons. V dropped 0 bases and J dropped 5 bases, with 3 bases sitting between them. Per the germline V gene, CDR1 is SGHDT and CDR2 is YYEEEE. This CDR3 contains 11 residues. Sample: peripheral blood. The rearrangement links TRBV5-6 to TRBJ2-7; D is unclear. This sequence was found in a man in his 60s with acute or convalescent COVID-19. CDR3: CASSLGHEQYF. The CDR3 DNA reads TGTGCCAGCAGCTTGGGGCACGAGCAGTACTTC. The variable domain in full, with the rest retrieved from reference TRBV5-6 and TRBJ2-7, is DAGVTQSPTHLIKTRGQQVTLRCSPKSGHDTVSWYQQALGQGPQFIFQYYEEEERQRGNFPDRFSGHQFPNYSSELNVNALLLGDSALYLCASSLGHEQYFGPGTRLTVT.